This T cell receptor beta chain was sequenced in a study of regulatory T cells in long-lasting Graves disease. According to the study, TCR beta libraries were built with iRepertoire HTBI primers and CDR3-region Arm-PCR. TCRdb passed the multiplex PCR reads through MiXCR, listing each CDR3 protein once. The sample lists approximately 400,000 distinct CDR3 sequences, about 20% occurring once. General study findings and limits: The study found TRBV28, TRBJ1-2 and TRBJ2-5 favored in persistent disease. Lower TCR diversity characterized persistent Graves' patients relative to newly diagnosed patients. Newly diagnosed patients shared around 910 public clonotypes; persistent patients shared around 2,500.

The time point is: persistent/refractory GD, antithyroid drugs over 5 years with positive TRAb. RNA extracted from PBMCs served as the sequencing template. Trimming cost V 3 bases and J 0 bases, with 5 bases left between them. From germline, CDR1 is LNHDA and CDR2 SQIVND (reference sequence). The CDR3 is 13 amino acids. This clonotype was observed many times. Its specificity is not known. A much larger clone lies a single base off, so this may be a read error. The TCR originated in a female donor with Graves disease. Source: peripheral blood mononuclear cells (PBMCs), taken when the disease was refractory, from a patient treated with antithyroid drugs. The chain has TRBV19 and TRBJ1-1; D is uncertain. The CDR3, as DNA: TGTGCCAGTAGTATTGCCCTGAACACTGAAGCTTTCTTT. Protein product: CASSIALNTEAFF.